These 9 T cell receptor beta chains came from one sample sequenced in a study of shared T cell receptors in the human thymus. Clones were sequenced by immunoSEQ multiplex PCR, and TCRdb holds only the in-frame ones, with some missing. Found here are about 400,000 clones, 85% to 95% of them singletons; the top ten hold about 0.02%. The sample consisted of thymocytes. The receptors come from a human donor.

The chain joins TRBV27 to TRBJ1-1, with TRBD1 identical over 9 bases. Germline V gene lookup returns CDR1 MNHEY and CDR2 SMNVEV (reference sequence). V lost 6 bases to trimming and J lost 5 bases; unmatched junction nucleotides: 13. This CDR3 contains 16 residues. The CDR3 coding sequence is TGTGCCAGCAGCTACGACAGGGGGAGTAGCTATACTGAAGCTTTCTTT. As protein: CASSYDRGSSYTEAFF.

CDR3 region: CASSQKTSGYGHTQYF. The CDR3 DNA sequence: TGTGCCAGCAGCCAAAAGACTAGCGGATACGGGCATACGCAGTATTTT. The rearrangement links TRBV4-2 to TRBJ2-3; 9 positions agree with TRBD2. Germline loops: CDR1 LGHNA, CDR2 YNFKEQ. J was trimmed by 7 bases and V by 2 bases; bases with no gene match: 10. The CDR3 extends over 16 amino acids.

This rearrangement joins TRBV4-2 to TRBJ2-1; D uncertain. Germline values: CDR1 LGHNA, CDR2 YNFKEQ. Trimming pared 0 bases from V and 5 bases from J, leaving 20 bases between. This CDR3 contains 18 residues. DNA of the CDR3: TGTGCCAGCAGCCAAGACCTAATGCCGCTAGGGCTCGACAATGAGCAGTTCTTC. Its protein is CASSQDLMPLGLDNEQFF.

V is TRBV2 and J is TRBJ2-5; D unresolved. CDR3 length: 13 amino acids. The V and J ends lost 4 bases and 2 bases respectively, with 8 bases between them. CDR1 is SNHLY and CDR2 is FYNNEI in the germline V gene. The CDR3 DNA reads as TGTGCCAGCAGTGGTCTGGTACAAGAGACCCAGTACTTC. Translating it yields CASSGLVQETQYF. The variable domain in full, completed from reference TRBV2 and TRBJ2-5, reads EPEVTQTPSHQVTQMGQEVILRCVPISNHLYFYWYRQILGQKVEFLVSFYNNEISEKSEIFDDQFSVERPDGSNFTLKIRSTKLEDSAMYFCASSGLVQETQYFGPGTRLLVL.

The rearrangement joins TRBV5-8 to TRBJ1-1; D perhaps matches TRBD1 (5 bases). Germline values: CDR1 SGHTS, CDR2 YDEGEE. The CDR3 has 12 amino acids. Deletions cut 2 bases from V and 7 bases from J, with 9 bases between. CDR3 DNA: TGTGCCAGCAGCTTAAGGGGCGGTGAAGCTTTCTTT. Amino acids: CASSLRGGEAFF.

The genes are TRBV27 and TRBJ2-7; TRBD1 is a possible D gene (5 bases). Between the trimmed V and J ends, which lost 5 bases and 0 bases, there was a span of 8 bases. The CDR3 has 13 amino acids. The germline V gene has CDR1 MNHEY and CDR2 SMNVEV (reference sequence). This chain's CDR3 is CASSTQASYEQYF. DNA for the CDR3: TGTGCCAGCAGTACACAGGCCTCCTACGAGCAGTACTTC.

V is TRBV25-1 and J is TRBJ2-1; no firm D call. CDR1 is MGHDK and CDR2 is SYGVNS in the germline V gene. Trimming shortened V by 1 base and J by 7 bases, and 23 bases separated the two germline ends. The CDR3 length is 18 residues. The CDR3 coding sequence is TGTGCCAGCAGTGAATCCCCTCCTGGGCCTCTAAACATAAATGAGCAGTTCTTC. This translates into CASSESPPGPLNINEQFF. The full variable domain, completed using reference TRBV25-1 and TRBJ2-1, is EADIYQTPRYLVIGTGKKITLECSQTMGHDKMYWYQQDPGMELHLIHYSYGVNSTEKGDLSSESTVSRIRTEHFPLTLESARPSHTSQYLCASSESPPGPLNINEQFFGPGTRLTVL.

CDR3: CASSPLQTGQGLSPLHF. CDR3 nucleotide sequence: TGTGCCAGCAGCCCCCTCCAAACAGGACAGGGTCTTTCACCCCTCCACTTT. The rearrangement links TRBV7-2 to TRBJ1-6, with TRBD1 matching 8 bases. After removal of 5 bases from V and 9 bases from J, the junction contained 15 bases not matched to a gene. The germline V gene encodes CDR1 SGHTA and CDR2 FQGNSA. The CDR3 length is 17 residues.

The chain links TRBV29-1 to TRBJ2-7; tentatively, D is TRBD2 (7 bases). CDR1 is SQVTM, CDR2 ANQGSEA, per germline. This CDR3 comprises 14 residues. V was shortened by 5 bases and J by 3 bases, with 17 bases between the two germline ends. This CDR3 is CSVSAWGGRYEQYF. The DNA of the CDR3 is TGCAGCGTTTCTGCCTGGGGGGGGCGCTACGAGCAGTACTTC.